These 20 T cell receptor beta chains were sequenced from one sample in a study of shared clonotypes between healthy human individuals. The protocol was immunoSEQ multiplex PCR, while the TCRdb copy is restricted to in-frame clones and leaves out a portion. The table records roughly 1,500,000 clones, 98% of them present only once. Sequencing input: naive CD4+ T cells sorted from blood. Documented subset: CD45RA+ positively selected. These TCRs come from a young man in good health.

The chain combines TRBV7-2 with TRBJ1-1, with TRBD1 as a possible D gene (6 bases). Germline values: CDR1 SGHTA, CDR2 FQGNSA. V lost 3 bases to trimming and J lost 4 bases, with 21 bases between them. This CDR3 is 17 amino acids long. CDR3 in amino acids: CASSFPGTRPEGTEAFF. The CDR3 coding sequence is TGTGCCAGCAGCTTTCCCGGGACAAGGCCGGAGGGCACTGAAGCTTTCTTT.

The V call is TRBV5-5, the J call TRBJ2-4; TRBD1 matches 9 bases. The CDR3 has 13 amino acids. The V gene's germline CDR1 is SGHKS and CDR2 YYEKEE (reference sequence). Unmatched junction bases numbered 2, after V lost 4 bases and J lost 6 bases. CDR3 sequence reads: CASSRTGVNIQYF. The CDR3 DNA reads as TGTGCCAGCAGCCGGACAGGGGTAAACATTCAGTACTTC.

This chain uses TRBV10-3 with TRBJ1-2; 7 bases are shared with TRBD1. With 0 bases clipped from V and 4 bases from J, the junction kept 2 bases outside the gene matches. The CDR3 is 14 amino acids. Germline-derived CDR1 and CDR2 are ENHRY and SYGVKD. CDR3 sequence reads: CAISESGTVYGYTF. DNA for the CDR3: TGTGCCATCAGTGAGTCTGGGACAGTCTATGGCTACACCTTC.

In DNA form, the CDR3 reads TGTGCCAGCAGCTCCCTAGGGGGTAGCGCCGGGGAGCTGTTTTTT. This translates into CASSSLGGSAGELFF. The chain links TRBV7-9 to TRBJ2-2, with D perhaps matching TRBD1 (6 bases). Trimming pared 4 bases from V and 6 bases from J, leaving 15 bases between. Germline-derived CDR1 and CDR2 are SEHNR and FQNEAQ (reference sequence). The CDR3 consists of 15 residues.

The CDR3 loop is CASSLRLAGGPGETQYF. CDR3 bases: TGTGCCAGCAGCTTACGTCTAGCGGGAGGGCCTGGCGAGACCCAGTACTTC. The chain has TRBV7-8 and TRBJ2-5; 12 bases are a match to TRBD2. The J segment lost 5 bases and the V segment lost 2 bases, leaving 9 bases of the junction unmatched. Germline V lookup: CDR1 SGHVS, CDR2 FQNEAQ. There are 17 residues in the CDR3.

V gene TRBV28 combines with J gene TRBJ1-5, with TRBD1 matching over 8 bases. V was clipped by 10 bases and J by 3 bases; unmatched bases: 8. This CDR3 has 14 residues. CDR1 is MDHEN and CDR2 is SYDVKM in the germline V gene. The CDR3 spells CAITDRGVNQPQHF. The CDR3 nucleotides are TGTGCCATTACCGACAGGGGAGTCAATCAGCCCCAGCATTTT.

This chain joins TRBV18 and TRBJ2-7; no clear D gene. CDR1 is KGHSH, CDR2 LQKENI, per germline. The CDR3 covers 13 residues. The V gene lost 3 bases and the J gene lost 3 bases, with 9 bases spanning the gap. CDR3 in amino acids: CASSPTKDYEQYF. Written as DNA, the CDR3 is TGTGCCAGCTCACCGACGAAGGACTACGAGCAGTACTTC.

The CDR3 nucleotides read TGTGCCAGCAGCGGCGGCAGGGGGCGTCAAGAGACCCAGTACTTC. Translating gives CASSGGRGRQETQYF. V and J are TRBV9 and TRBJ2-5; 8 bases agree with TRBD1. Germline loops: CDR1 SGDLS, CDR2 YYNGEE. V dropped 3 bases and J dropped 2; count of bases not matched to a gene: 6. This CDR3 is 15 amino acids long.

The V call is TRBV19, the J call TRBJ2-6; D gene ambiguous. V was clipped by 6 bases and J by 0 bases, with 9 bases between them. Per the germline V gene, CDR1 is LNHDA and CDR2 is SQIVND (reference sequence). CDR3 length: 15 amino acids. The CDR3, as DNA: TGTGCCAGTAGACCGCGCGGCTCTGGGGCCAACGTCCTGACTTTC. This translates into CASRPRGSGANVLTF.

The DNA of the CDR3 is TGTGCCACCGGACAGGGGATGATTCAGCCCCAGCATTTT. Translation gives CATGQGMIQPQHF. The chain carries TRBV19 and TRBJ1-5, with 9 bases fitting TRBD1. J gave up 6 bases and V 10 bases, and 7 bases lay outside the gene matches. CDR1 and CDR2 (germline): LNHDA, SQIVND (reference sequence). CDR3 size: 13 residues.

The rearrangement links TRBV18 to TRBJ2-1; weak D call: TRBD2 (6 bases). The CDR3 loop spans 17 amino acids. Trimming stripped 5 bases from V and 3 bases from J, with 20 bases between. Germline loops: CDR1 KGHSH, CDR2 LQKENI. The CDR3, as DNA: TGTGCCAGCTCAGTTTTAGACCTAGTGGGACTCTACAATGAGCAGTTCTTC. This encodes CASSVLDLVGLYNEQFF.

V usage is TRBV2 and J usage is TRBJ2-5, with 8 bases lining up with TRBD1. Germline V CDR1 and CDR2: SNHLY, FYNNEI. V lost 7 bases, J lost 0 bases, and 7 bases stayed unmatched. CDR3 size: 15 residues. CDR3 DNA: TGTGCCAGCAATAAGGGACAGGTCTACCAAGAGACCCAGTACTTC. Translation gives CASNKGQVYQETQYF. The full variable domain, in which reference TRBV2 and TRBJ2-5 provide the parts outside the CDR3, is EPEVTQTPSHQVTQMGQEVILRCVPISNHLYFYWYRQILGQKVEFLVSFYNNEISEKSEIFDDQFSVERPDGSNFTLKIRSTKLEDSAMYFCASNKGQVYQETQYFGPGTRLLVL.

The chain joins TRBV4-1 to TRBJ1-4, with D hard to call. The V and J ends lost 10 bases and 4 bases respectively, with 13 bases between them. The CDR3 totals 13 residues. CDR1 and CDR2 (germline): MGHRA, YSYEKL. The CDR3 sequence: CATQPHNNEKLFF. CDR3 sequence (DNA): TGCGCCACCCAGCCCCACAATAATGAAAAACTGTTTTTT.

The V gene is TRBV28, the J gene TRBJ2-5, with D possibly matching TRBD2 (6 bases). V was cut by 6 bases and J by 5 bases, with 22 bases left in between. The CDR3 has 16 residues. Germline CDR1 and CDR2: MDHEN and SYDVKM. This chain's CDR3 is CASRGGGVPSLETQYF. The CDR3 region has the DNA TGTGCCAGCAGGGGGGGAGGAGTACCCAGCCTCGAGACCCAGTACTTC.

The chain couples TRBV13 to TRBJ2-1; perhaps TRBD1 as D (5 bases). Germline values: CDR1 PRHDT, CDR2 FYEKMQ (reference sequence). Trimming shortened V by 2 bases and J by 1 base, and 9 bases separated the two germline ends. This CDR3 contains 15 residues. The CDR3 DNA reads as TGTGCCAGCAGCTTAAGGGGCGGATCCTACAATGAGCAGTTCTTC. Amino acids: CASSLRGGSYNEQFF.

This CDR3 is CASRQDSNTGELFF. The CDR3 DNA follows: TGTGCCAGCCGCCAGGACTCGAACACCGGGGAGCTGTTTTTT. The chain links TRBV2 to TRBJ2-2, with a tentative D call TRBD2 (5 bases). The CDR3 contains 14 residues. The ends were cut back, 8 bases at V and 0 bases at J, with 10 bases in the middle. CDR1 and CDR2 from the germline V gene are SNHLY and FYNNEI.

The chain links TRBV18 to TRBJ2-7; D may be TRBD1 (9 bases). Trimming stripped 2 bases from V and 1 base from J, with 24 bases between. This CDR3 has 19 amino acids. Germline V gene data show CDR1 as KGHSH and CDR2 as LQKENI. This CDR3 is CASSPIAGQGSSGSYEQYF. The CDR3 DNA reads as TGTGCCAGCTCACCAATAGCGGGACAGGGATCATCTGGATCCTACGAGCAGTACTTC.

This chain joins TRBV29-1 and TRBJ2-1; TRBD1 matches at 8 bases. CDR3 length: 13 residues. From germline, CDR1 is SQVTM and CDR2 ANQGSEA. CDR3 amino acids: CSFRGRTHNEQFF. CDR3 DNA: TGCAGTTTCAGGGGGCGGACCCACAATGAGCAGTTCTTC.

This rearrangement joins TRBV10-1 to TRBJ2-3; tentatively, D is TRBD1 (6 bases). V lost 6 bases, J lost 5 bases, and 12 bases lay in between. Looked up from germline, CDR1 is WNHNN and CDR2 is SYGVQD (reference sequence). This CDR3 contains 13 residues. Here the CDR3 DNA reads TGCGCCAGCAGCACAGGGTCCGGAGATACGCAGTATTTT. It yields the protein CASSTGSGDTQYF.

The genes are TRBV4-1 and TRBJ2-6; the match to TRBD1 covers 9 bases. Germline lookup yields CDR1 MGHRA and CDR2 YSYEKL. The CDR3 consists of 19 residues. V lost 6 bases to trimming and J lost 2 bases; unmatched junction nucleotides: 14. For the CDR3, the DNA is TGCGCCAGCAGGCAGCCGGGACAGGGACTTACTACTGGGGCCAACGTCCTGACTTTC. Translated: CASRQPGQGLTTGANVLTF.